These 27 T cell receptor beta chains were sequenced from one sample in a study of CXCR3-negative and CXCR3-positive naive CD8 T cells. All TRB cDNA libraries came from 5' RACE performed with UMI labels. TCRdb reprocessed the 5' RACE reads and reports one entry per CDR3 protein, with no DNA. The sample has under 9,500 distinct CDR3 sequences. The sequenced sample was naive CXCR3- CD8+ T cells from blood. Sample subset: CD45RO-CCR7+CD27+CD95- naive CD8+ T cells lacking CXCR3 (TNR3-). The receptors here all came from a human donor in good health. Some clones in this sample may be carry-over from other donors' samples.

In terms of frequency, this clonotype is medium-sized. The gene calls are TRBV5-1 and TRBJ2-7; without DNA, the TCRdb call of TRBD1 cannot be checked. In germline, CDR1 is SGHRS, CDR2 YFSETQ. The CDR3 is made up of 14 amino acids. CDR3 protein: CASSLDVGDYEQYF.

The chain couples TRBV20-1 to TRBJ2-7; lacking DNA, the TRBD2 call made by TCRdb goes unchecked. The CDR3 spans 14 residues. Germline CDR1 is DFQATT and CDR2 is SNEGSKA (reference sequence). CDR3 protein: CSYGLAGGSREQYF.

This clonotype registers medium-sized by frequency. CDR3 in amino acids: CSALPTENYGYTF. The rearrangement uses TRBV29-1 and TRBJ1-2; the TCRdb D gene call, TRBD1, has no DNA to confirm it. Germline V gene sequence: CDR1 SQVTM, CDR2 ANQGSEA. The CDR3 is made up of 13 amino acids.

This chain links TRBV11-2 with TRBJ2-1; absent DNA, TCRdb's TRBD2 call cannot be checked. Germline assignment: CDR1 SGHAT and CDR2 FQNNGV. The CDR3 spans 18 residues. The CDR3 sequence: CASSPGTAGLAGVNEQFF. Complete variable domain (other parts from reference TRBV11-2 and TRBJ2-1): EAGVAQSPRYKIIEKRQSVAFWCNPISGHATLYWYQQILGQGPKLLIQFQNNGVVDDSQLPKDRFSAERLKGVDSTLKIQPAKLEDSAVYLCASSPGTAGLAGVNEQFFGPGTRLTVL.

The rearrangement uses TRBV29-1 and TRBJ2-5; there is no DNA to check the TCRdb D call of TRBD1. The CDR3 is 14 residues long. The germline gives CDR1 SQVTM, CDR2 ANQGSEA. CDR3 sequence reads: CSVTGTGAQETQYF.

The CDR3 is CASSRDRGLGELFF. The chain carries TRBV19 and TRBJ2-2; the D call from TCRdb, TRBD1, cannot be confirmed without DNA. Germline V gene lookup returns CDR1 LNHDA and CDR2 SQIVND (reference sequence). The CDR3 spans 14 residues.

The chain carries TRBV20-1 and TRBJ2-1. Germline V lookup: CDR1 DFQATT, CDR2 SNEGSKA (reference sequence). This CDR3 comprises 14 residues. CDR3 protein: CSARSAVSYNEQFF.

This chain uses TRBV21-1 with TRBJ2-1; the TRBD2 assignment by TCRdb is unverifiable without DNA. TRBV21-1 has pseudogene status. The CDR3 spans 15 residues. CDR3 region: CASQGLAGANNEQFF.

By frequency, this clonotype is medium-sized. This sequence joins TRBV7-6 and TRBJ2-1; TCRdb lists TRBD2, though no DNA is available to test this call. This CDR3 spans 16 amino acids. CDR1 is SGHVS, CDR2 FNYEAQ, per germline. This chain's CDR3 is CASSLSGTAGVDEQFF.

The chain uses TRBV24-1 and TRBJ2-1. The CDR3 sequence is 13 residues long. CDR1 is KGHDR and CDR2 is SFDVKD in the germline V gene. CDR3: CATSAERYNEQFF.

This chain uses TRBV15 with TRBJ2-3; TCRdb's D gene call, TRBD2, goes unchecked for lack of DNA. The CDR3 sequence is 14 residues long. From germline, CDR1 is LNHNV and CDR2 YYDKDF (reference sequence). CDR3 protein: CATSRGSGTDTQYF.

The chain joins TRBV20-1 to TRBJ2-1; TCRdb designates TRBD2, a call that cannot be tested without DNA. The CDR3 covers 15 residues. Germline V gives CDR1 DFQATT, CDR2 SNEGSKA (reference sequence). This chain's CDR3 is CSAGLGAGAGNEQFF.

This chain uses TRBV29-1 with TRBJ2-2; TCRdb outputs TRBD1, but without DNA this stays unchecked. The CDR3 covers 15 residues. CDR1 is SQVTM and CDR2 is ANQGSEA in the germline V gene. This CDR3 is CSGSDGAGSHGELFF.

The chain uses TRBV10-3 and TRBJ2-2. There are 15 residues in the CDR3. Germline V gives CDR1 ENHRY, CDR2 SYGVKD. The CDR3 region is CAISDSGAYTGELFF.

The genes are TRBV5-1 and TRBJ1-1; without DNA, the TCRdb call of TRBD1 cannot be checked. CDR3 size: 12 residues. Germline lookup yields CDR1 SGHRS and CDR2 YFSETQ. CDR3: CASSLAPPEAFF.

The J gene is TRBJ2-1, the V gene TRBV5-1; TCRdb proposes TRBD2, but this gene call is untestable without DNA. The CDR3 has 16 residues. Germline lookup yields CDR1 SGHRS and CDR2 YFSETQ. CDR3 region: CASSPRYPGGTNEQFF.

This chain links TRBV7-8 with TRBJ2-1; lacking DNA, the TRBD2 call made by TCRdb goes unchecked. This CDR3 comprises 18 residues. CDR1 is SGHVS and CDR2 is FQNEAQ in the germline V gene. The CDR3 here is CASTLGLAGEIAYNEQFF.

Considering frequency, this clonotype is medium-sized. The rearrangement joins TRBV4-1 to TRBJ1-1; TCRdb lists TRBD1, though no DNA is available to test this call. The CDR3 sequence is 14 residues long. The germline V gene encodes CDR1 MGHRA and CDR2 YSYEKL. The chain's CDR3 is CASSQAGEHTEAFF.

The rearrangement joins TRBV5-1 to TRBJ2-5. Germline values: CDR1 SGHRS, CDR2 YFSETQ. There are 13 residues in the CDR3. CDR3 protein: CASSLGGPETQYF. Complete variable domain (other parts from reference TRBV5-1 and TRBJ2-5): KAGVTQTPRYLIKTRGQQVTLSCSPISGHRSVSWYQQTPGQGLQFLFEYFSETQRNKGNFPGRFSGRQFSNSRSEMNVSTLELGDSALYLCASSLGGPETQYFGPGTRLLVL.

This chain joins TRBV19 and TRBJ2-1; the D gene TCRdb calls, TRBD2, cannot be checked with no DNA. The CDR3 sequence is 14 residues long. Germline values: CDR1 LNHDA, CDR2 SQIVND (reference sequence). CDR3 sequence reads: CASSIREGLDEQFF.

Its frequency marks this clonotype as medium-sized. The CDR3 sequence is CASSSAGETQYF. The rearrangement joins TRBV5-1 to TRBJ2-5; TCRdb outputs TRBD2, but without DNA this stays unchecked. The CDR3 is made up of 12 amino acids. Germline V gene sequence: CDR1 SGHRS, CDR2 YFSETQ.

The chain joins TRBV7-2 to TRBJ2-3; with no DNA, the TCRdb D assignment of TRBD1 cannot be verified. The CDR3 sequence is 13 residues long. The germline V gene has CDR1 SGHTA and CDR2 FQGNSA. The chain's CDR3 is CTSSPGQADTQYF.

Frequency places this clonotype as medium-sized. CDR3 sequence: CSVPQVDNYGYTF. V is TRBV29-1 and J is TRBJ1-2. This CDR3 is 13 amino acids long. Germline loops: CDR1 SQVTM, CDR2 ANQGSEA.

The gene calls are TRBV6-6 and TRBJ1-5; TCRdb names TRBD1, which stays unverified in the absence of DNA. This CDR3 has 14 amino acids. Germline V gene sequence: CDR1 MNHNY, CDR2 SVGAGI (reference sequence). The CDR3 region is CASSYGRGAQPQHF.

This clonotype is deemed medium-sized (0.01 to 0.1%) by its frequency. The J gene is TRBJ1-6, the V gene TRBV20-1. Germline V gene sequence: CDR1 DFQATT, CDR2 SNEGSKA (reference sequence). The CDR3 spans 15 residues. The CDR3 spells CSARVDSSYNSPLHF.

The V gene is TRBV25-1, the J gene TRBJ2-7. The CDR3 loop spans 11 amino acids. The V gene's germline CDR1 is MGHDK and CDR2 SYGVNS. CDR3 sequence reads: CASTSYSEQYF.

The rearrangement uses TRBV27 and TRBJ2-7; TCRdb designates TRBD2, a call that cannot be tested without DNA. The germline V gene encodes CDR1 MNHEY and CDR2 SMNVEV (reference sequence). The CDR3 has 15 residues. The CDR3 here is CASSLSGTGTYEQYF.